The following is a TCR beta chain sequence with its context. What it binds is unknown. The CDR3 covers 16 residues. The junction had 12 bases not matched to a gene; V was cut back by 4 bases and J by 7 bases. Germline V lookup: CDR1 KGHDR, CDR2 SFDVKD. For the second PCR, which ran for 7 to 11 cycles, a sample-barcoded 5' primer and a J-beta primer mix were used. TCRdb recomputed calls from the 5' RACE reads with MiXCR, one row per CDR3 protein. The sample consists of about 2 million distinct CDR3 sequences, about 50% of them appearing once. This specimen belongs to a study of blood T cells in healthy people across ages. Turning to the study itself: Capturing about one barcoded beta molecule per two T cells was achieved by template switching.

The study's findings and limits: Naive T cell percentage strongly correlated with TCR beta diversity.

This sequence was found in a woman aged 40-49 years in good health. The chain links TRBV24-1 to TRBJ2-7, with 10 bases aligning to TRBD2. The sequenced material came from blood. The DNA for the CDR3 is TGTGCCACCAGTGAGACCGGGACTAGCGCGTACAATGAGCAGTACTTC. It translates to CATSETGTSAYNEQYF.